These 22 T cell receptor beta chains originate from one sample sequenced in a study of graft-versus-host responses after intestinal transplantation. Repertoires were generated with immunoSEQ multiplex PCR, while TCRdb's copy carries only in-frame clones and drops some. The top ten hold less than 8% of the sample, which has 65,000 to 85,000 clones, approximately 92% seen once. The sequences come from bone marrow, collected approximately 700 days after intestinal transplantation. These receptors all come from a human patient who received an intestinal transplant, so some T cells may come from the graft donor.

The V call is TRBV5-6, the J call TRBJ1-1; tentative D call: TRBD1 (6 bases). The CDR3 covers 13 residues. V gave up 4 bases and J gave up 10 bases, with 17 bases separating them. The germline V gene has CDR1 SGHDT and CDR2 YYEEEE. The CDR3 reads CASSPGAAGVAFF. The CDR3 bases are TGTGCCAGCAGCCCAGGGGCGGCAGGAGTAGCTTTCTTT.

This clone was seen only once. V and J are TRBV6-4 and TRBJ2-5, with no clear D. CDR1 is MRHNA and CDR2 is SNTAGT in the germline V gene. The CDR3 is made up of 12 amino acids. Deletions cut 8 bases from V and 11 bases from J, with 18 bases between. DNA of the CDR3: TGTGCCAGCGAAACTCGTAGGGTGGGGCAGTACTTC. Amino acids: CASETRRVGQYF.

The chain couples TRBV7-6 to TRBJ2-5; D possibly corresponds to TRBD2 (6 bases). CDR1 is SGHVS, CDR2 FNYEAQ, per germline. The ends were cut back, 4 bases at V and 5 bases at J, with 14 bases in the middle. The CDR3 contains 14 residues. Here the CDR3 reads CASSSRRAEETQYF. The CDR3 nucleotides read TGTGCCAGCAGCTCCCGGAGGGCCGAGGAGACCCAGTACTTC.

This clone was seen a single time. The chain employs TRBV7-2 and TRBJ2-2; 11 bases match TRBD1. CDR1 and CDR2 from the germline V gene are SGHTA and FQGNSA. This CDR3 is 14 amino acids long. After removal of 5 bases from V and 7 bases from J, the junction contained 3 bases not matched to a gene. The CDR3 reads CASSRTGGGGELFF. The CDR3 nucleotides read TGTGCCAGCAGCCGGACAGGGGGCGGCGGGGAGCTGTTTTTT.

V usage is TRBV12-5 and J usage is TRBJ2-5; 8 nucleotides align to TRBD2. The V gene end was trimmed by 5 bases and the J gene end by 0 bases; junction bases not matched to a gene: 2. CDR1 is LGHNT, CDR2 FRNRAP, per germline. The CDR3 runs to 14 residues. CDR3 sequence (DNA): TGTGCTAGTGGTAAACTAGCGGACCAAGAGACCCAGTACTTC. Residues: CASGKLADQETQYF.

The chain is built from TRBV10-3 and TRBJ2-1, with 8 bases lining up with TRBD1. Germline V gene data show CDR1 as ENHRY and CDR2 as SYGVKD. The CDR3 length is 16 residues. With 0 bases clipped from V and 5 bases from J, the junction kept 6 bases outside the gene matches. The CDR3 sequence is CAISESDQGAHNEQFF. CDR3 DNA: TGTGCCATCAGTGAGTCGGACCAGGGGGCCCACAATGAGCAGTTCTTC.

This clone has just a few counts. This chain connects TRBV28 to TRBJ1-5, with 8 bases identical to TRBD1. Trimming at V came to 6 bases and at J to 6 bases, leaving 1 base not matched to a gene. This CDR3 contains 12 residues. Germline CDR1 is MDHEN and CDR2 is SYDVKM. CDR3 in amino acids: CASRTGVQPQHF. DNA for the CDR3: TGTGCCAGCAGGACAGGGGTTCAGCCCCAGCATTTT.

This clone appeared once. This chain links TRBV29-1 with TRBJ2-7; TRBD2 matches 9 bases. After removal of 4 bases from V and 3 bases from J, the junction contained 7 bases not matched to a gene. Germline V gives CDR1 SQVTM, CDR2 ANQGSEA. The CDR3 has 14 amino acids. CDR3 amino acids: CSVGMRLAVYEQYF. DNA of the CDR3: TGCAGCGTTGGGATGAGACTAGCGGTCTACGAGCAGTACTTC.

V usage is TRBV29-1 and J usage is TRBJ2-7; no clear D gene. The V end lost 5 bases, the J end lost 6 bases, and 17 bases lay between the germline ends. The CDR3 is 13 amino acids. CDR1 is SQVTM, CDR2 ANQGSEA, per germline. CDR3 nucleotides: TGCAGCGTTAAAAGCGTAGCCGGCGGCGAGCAGTACTTC. It encodes CSVKSVAGGEQYF.

This chain uses TRBV7-2 with TRBJ2-7; TRBD1 matches at 9 bases. Per germline, CDR1 SGHTA and CDR2 FQGNSA. J gave up 7 bases and V 6 bases, and 7 bases lay outside the gene matches. The CDR3 covers 13 residues. DNA for the CDR3: TGTGCCAGCAGGCCGGGACAGGGTTATGAGCAGTACTTC. This gives the protein CASRPGQGYEQYF.

The rearrangement joins TRBV14 to TRBJ2-1; possible D gene TRBD2, 6 bases. CDR3 length: 16 residues. From germline, CDR1 is SGHDN and CDR2 FVKESK. Trimming removed 1 base from V and 2 bases from J, with 12 bases in between. The CDR3 DNA reads as TGTGCCAGCAGCCAAGGGTCGGGAGTACCCTACAATGAGCAGTTCTTC. Protein sequence: CASSQGSGVPYNEQFF.

The J gene is TRBJ2-1, the V gene TRBV28; D unresolved. Germline CDR1 reads MDHEN; CDR2 reads SYDVKM. The V gene lost 7 bases and the J gene lost 8 bases, with 15 bases spanning the gap. The CDR3 totals 13 residues. This CDR3 reads CASTEFNGHEQFF. The CDR3 DNA is TGTGCCAGCACGGAGTTTAATGGGCATGAGCAGTTCTTC.

This clone has a single count. The chain combines TRBV5-4 with TRBJ2-1; 13 bases map to TRBD2. V shed 1 base and J 3 bases; nucleotides not matched to a gene: 4. Germline V gene lookup returns CDR1 SGHNT and CDR2 YYREEE (reference sequence). The CDR3 runs to 17 residues. In nucleotides, the CDR3 is TGTGCCAGCAGCTTGATACTAGCGGGAGGGGTCTACAATGAGCAGTTCTTC. It encodes CASSLILAGGVYNEQFF.

The chain is built from TRBV6-1 and TRBJ1-1; D is unresolved. The CDR3 sequence is 15 residues long. In germline, CDR1 is MNHNS, CDR2 SASEGT. V dropped 2 bases and J dropped 0 bases, with 10 bases sitting between them. The CDR3 spells CASSETHIVNTEAFF. CDR3 nucleotides: TGTGCCAGCAGTGAAACGCACATCGTGAACACTGAAGCTTTCTTT.

The chain joins TRBV6-5 to TRBJ2-5; D may be TRBD1 (6 bases). V dropped 2 bases and J dropped 1 base, with 8 bases sitting between them. The CDR3 contains 14 residues. Germline CDR1 MNHEY, CDR2 SVGAGI. The CDR3 spells CASSYRTAQETQYF. The CDR3 DNA reads TGTGCCAGCAGTTACAGGACAGCCCAAGAGACCCAGTACTTC.

The chain carries TRBV5-4 and TRBJ2-7; 10 bases line up with TRBD2. Germline V gene sequence: CDR1 SGHNT, CDR2 YYREEE (reference sequence). The ends lost 4 bases at V and 2 bases at J; junction bases unmatched: 15. The CDR3 runs 18 residues. CDR3 sequence reads: CASSQDPSGSASPYEQYF. The CDR3 nucleotides read TGTGCCAGCAGCCAAGATCCTAGCGGGAGCGCCTCCCCCTACGAGCAGTACTTC.

A single count supports this clone. The genes are TRBV4-1 and TRBJ1-1; no definite D call. The V gene's germline CDR1 is MGHRA and CDR2 YSYEKL. V was shortened by 6 bases and J by 12 bases, with 23 bases between the two germline ends. There are 14 residues in the CDR3. The CDR3 coding sequence is TGCGCCAGCAGAAGTGGATTGGACGGAAGGGAAACTTTCTTT. Translated: CASRSGLDGRETFF.

This chain links TRBV27 with TRBJ2-1; D may be TRBD2 (5 bases). V was cut by 6 bases and J by 1 base, with 7 bases left in between. Germline V gene lookup returns CDR1 MNHEY and CDR2 SMNVEV (reference sequence). CDR3 length: 13 amino acids. The CDR3 DNA reads TGTGCCAGCAGACGGGGTTCCTACAATGAGCAGTTCTTC. It codes for CASRRGSYNEQFF.

The chain links TRBV11-2 to TRBJ2-7; D remains ambiguous. The CDR3 has 11 amino acids. Trimming took off 3 bases at V and 7 bases at J, with 7 bases between the two ends. The germline gives CDR1 SGHAT, CDR2 FQNNGV. The CDR3 reads CASSLAREQYF. In nucleotides, the CDR3 is TGTGCCAGCAGCTTGGCCCGGGAGCAGTACTTC.

The rearrangement joins TRBV30 to TRBJ2-5, with D possibly matching TRBD2 (6 bases). From germline, CDR1 is GTSNPN and CDR2 SVGIG (reference sequence). This CDR3 has 15 amino acids. Trimming removed 0 bases from V and 5 bases from J, with 16 bases in between. DNA of the CDR3: TGTGCCTGGAGTGTAACCAGGGCAGGAGGGGAGACCCAGTACTTC. Translated: CAWSVTRAGGETQYF.

This clone appeared once. The V call is TRBV10-3, the J call TRBJ2-6; D is unresolved. The CDR3 spans 17 residues. V was clipped by 5 bases and J by 1 base, with 15 bases between them. Germline assignment: CDR1 ENHRY and CDR2 SYGVKD. Here the CDR3 reads CAISKEAPRSGANVLTF. DNA of the CDR3: TGTGCCATCAGTAAAGAGGCGCCGAGGTCTGGGGCCAACGTCCTGACTTTC.

V gene TRBV5-4 combines with J gene TRBJ2-1; TRBD2 aligns across 12 bases. V lost 2 bases, J lost 9 bases, and 12 bases stayed unmatched. Germline V gene lookup returns CDR1 SGHNT and CDR2 YYREEE (reference sequence). This CDR3 has 17 amino acids. CDR3 DNA: TGTGCCAGCAGCTTAAATAGGGGGCTAGCGGGAGGGGGTGAGCAGTTCTTC. Amino acid sequence: CASSLNRGLAGGGEQFF.